The sequence of this T cell receptor (beta chain) was determined in a study of PD-L1 blockade in urothelial cancer. The overall study: In the patient group, most of the roughly 30 were males with bladder-origin urothelial cancer. A median roughly 150,000 T cells were found in blood samples. Between 0 and 3 prior chemotherapy regimens had been given to patients.

The investigators introduced synthetic TCR analog templates into each PCR as spikes. Sequencing used immunoSEQ multiplex PCR; TCRdb keeps in-frame clones, though not all of them. This table holds roughly 74,000 clones, roughly 87% found once. The V gene lost 4 bases and the J gene lost 5 bases, with 17 bases spanning the gap. From germline, CDR1 is SQVTM and CDR2 ANQGSEA. CDR3 length: 14 amino acids. The V call is TRBV29-1, the J call TRBJ2-5; no firm D call. The sample consisted of PBMCs, taken around atezolizumab (anti-PD-L1) treatment. The TCR comes from a woman in her 70s with urothelial cancer. In DNA, the CDR3 is TGCAGCGTTGTTGGAGCGCCATTCGGGGAGACCCAGTACTTC. Translating it yields CSVVGAPFGETQYF.